This entry features one T cell receptor beta chain sequence. Using immunoSEQ multiplex PCR, the repertoire was profiled, and TCRdb retains in-frame clones only, with some absent. The data hold 51,000 or so clones, with approximately 80% observed a single time. The data are from a study of identifying expanded T cells in peripheral blood. CDR1 is SQVTM, CDR2 ANQGSEA, per germline. The CDR3 is 14 residues long. With 1 base removed from V and 6 bases from J, the gap between germline ends came to 15 bases. V gene TRBV29-1 combines with J gene TRBJ1-1; no clear D gene. This sequence originates from a person aged 18-70 years in good health. Source material: blood. CDR3 sequence (DNA): TGCAGCGTTGAAGCAACCGGGCGAACATCTGAAGCTTTCTTT. Translated: CSVEATGRTSEAFF.